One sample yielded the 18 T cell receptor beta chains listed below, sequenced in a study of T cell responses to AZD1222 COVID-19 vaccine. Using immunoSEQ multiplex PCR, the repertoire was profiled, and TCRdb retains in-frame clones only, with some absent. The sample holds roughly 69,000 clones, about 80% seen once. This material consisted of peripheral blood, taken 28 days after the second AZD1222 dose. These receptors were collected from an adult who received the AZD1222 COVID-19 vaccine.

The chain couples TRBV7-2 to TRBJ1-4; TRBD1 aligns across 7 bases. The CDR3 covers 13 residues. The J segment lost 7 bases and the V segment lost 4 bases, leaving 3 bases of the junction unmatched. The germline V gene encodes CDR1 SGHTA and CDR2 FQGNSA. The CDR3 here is CASSSTGAEKLFF. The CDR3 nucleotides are TGTGCCAGCAGCTCTACAGGGGCTGAAAAACTGTTTTTT.

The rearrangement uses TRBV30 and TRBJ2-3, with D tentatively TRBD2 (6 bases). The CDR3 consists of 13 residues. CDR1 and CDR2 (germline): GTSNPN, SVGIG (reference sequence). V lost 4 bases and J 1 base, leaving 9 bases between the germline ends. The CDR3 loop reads CAWTPGGTDTQYF. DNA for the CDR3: TGTGCCTGGACACCGGGAGGCACAGATACGCAGTATTTT.

In nucleotides, the CDR3 is TGCGCCAGCAGCCAAGACGGGGGGAAGGCTGAAGCTTTCTTT. Amino acids: CASSQDGGKAEAFF. The rearrangement links TRBV4-3 to TRBJ1-1, with D perhaps TRBD1 (5 bases). The CDR3 loop spans 14 amino acids. V lost 0 bases and J lost 6, with 11 bases in between. The V gene's germline CDR1 is LGHNA and CDR2 YSLEER.

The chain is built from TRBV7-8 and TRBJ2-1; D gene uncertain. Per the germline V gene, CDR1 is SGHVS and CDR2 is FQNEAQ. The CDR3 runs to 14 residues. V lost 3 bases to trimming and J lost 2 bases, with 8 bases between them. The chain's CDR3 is CASSFRITYNEQFF. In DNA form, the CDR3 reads TGTGCCAGCAGCTTCAGAATTACCTACAATGAGCAGTTCTTC.

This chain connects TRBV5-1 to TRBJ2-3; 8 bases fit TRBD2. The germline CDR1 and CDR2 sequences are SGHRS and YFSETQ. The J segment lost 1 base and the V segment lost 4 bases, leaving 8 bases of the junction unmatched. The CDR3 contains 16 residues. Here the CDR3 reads CASSMPRGVGTDTQYF. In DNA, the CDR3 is TGCGCCAGCAGCATGCCGCGGGGGGTCGGCACAGATACGCAGTATTTT.

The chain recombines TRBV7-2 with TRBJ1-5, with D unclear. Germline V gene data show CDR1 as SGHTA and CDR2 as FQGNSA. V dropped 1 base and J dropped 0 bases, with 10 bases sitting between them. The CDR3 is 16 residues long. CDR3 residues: CASSLDGPNSNQPQHF. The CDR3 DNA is TGTGCCAGCAGCTTAGATGGACCCAATAGCAATCAGCCCCAGCATTTT.

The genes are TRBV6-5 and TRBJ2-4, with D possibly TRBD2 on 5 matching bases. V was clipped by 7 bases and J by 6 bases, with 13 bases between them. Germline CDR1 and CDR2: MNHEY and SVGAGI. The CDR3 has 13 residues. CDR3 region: CASISEAPNIQYF. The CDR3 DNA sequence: TGTGCCAGCATTTCGGAGGCCCCAAACATTCAGTACTTC.

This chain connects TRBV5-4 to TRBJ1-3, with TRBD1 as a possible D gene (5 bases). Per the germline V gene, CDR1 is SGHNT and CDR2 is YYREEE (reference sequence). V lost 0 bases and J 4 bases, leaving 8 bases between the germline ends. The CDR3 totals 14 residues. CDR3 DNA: TGTGCCAGCAGCTTGGGACAGACCGGAAACACCATATATTTT. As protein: CASSLGQTGNTIYF.

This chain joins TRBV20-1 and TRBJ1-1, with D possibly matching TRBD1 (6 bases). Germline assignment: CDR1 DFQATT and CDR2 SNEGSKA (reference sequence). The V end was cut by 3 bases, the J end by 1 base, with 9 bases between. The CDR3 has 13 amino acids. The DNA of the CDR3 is TGCAGTGCTAGTGCGGGACAGAACACTGAAGCTTTCTTT. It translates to CSASAGQNTEAFF.

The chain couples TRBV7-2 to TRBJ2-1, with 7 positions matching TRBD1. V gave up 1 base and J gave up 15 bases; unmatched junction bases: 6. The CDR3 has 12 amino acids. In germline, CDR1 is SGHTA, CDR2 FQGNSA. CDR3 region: CASSLDGTVPFF. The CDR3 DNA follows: TGTGCCAGCAGCTTAGATGGGACAGTGCCGTTCTTC.

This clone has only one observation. The CDR3 DNA reads TGTGCCAGCAGCGCCGGGACAGGGGAACGGAATCAGCCCCAGCATTTT. Protein sequence: CASSAGTGERNQPQHF. This chain joins TRBV5-6 and TRBJ1-5; 10 positions agree with TRBD1. The CDR3 totals 16 residues. CDR1 and CDR2 (germline): SGHDT, YYEEEE. The V and J ends lost 4 bases and 4 bases, in that order; junction bases with no gene match: 8. Filled out from reference TRBV5-6 and TRBJ1-5, the complete variable domain reads DAGVTQSPTHLIKTRGQQVTLRCSPKSGHDTVSWYQQALGQGPQFIFQYYEEEERQRGNFPDRFSGHQFPNYSSELNVNALLLGDSALYLCASSAGTGERNQPQHFGDGTRLSIL.

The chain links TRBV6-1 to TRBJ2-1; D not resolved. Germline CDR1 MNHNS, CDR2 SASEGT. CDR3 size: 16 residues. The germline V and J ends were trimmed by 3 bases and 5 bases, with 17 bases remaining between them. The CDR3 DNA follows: TGTGCCAGCAGTGATGAGCGTAGGAAGTTAAACAATGAGCAGTTCTTC. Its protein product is CASSDERRKLNNEQFF.

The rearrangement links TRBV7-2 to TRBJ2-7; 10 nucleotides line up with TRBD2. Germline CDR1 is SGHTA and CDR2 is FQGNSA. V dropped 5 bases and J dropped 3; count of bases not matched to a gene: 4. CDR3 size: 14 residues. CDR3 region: CASSPSGGIYEQYF. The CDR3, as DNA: TGTGCCAGCAGCCCTAGCGGGGGAATCTACGAGCAGTACTTC.

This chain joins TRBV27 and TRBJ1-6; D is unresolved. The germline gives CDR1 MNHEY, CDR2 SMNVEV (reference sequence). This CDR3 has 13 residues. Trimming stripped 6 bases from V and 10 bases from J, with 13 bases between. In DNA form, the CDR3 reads TGTGCCAGCAGCAGCAGAACTGGATCACCCCTCCACTTT. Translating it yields CASSSRTGSPLHF.

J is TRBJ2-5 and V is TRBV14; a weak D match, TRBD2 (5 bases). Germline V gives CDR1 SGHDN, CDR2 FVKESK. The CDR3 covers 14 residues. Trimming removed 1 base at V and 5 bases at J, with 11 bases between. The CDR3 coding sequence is TGTGCCAGCAGCCAAGTTCGGGGTAGGGAGACCCAGTACTTC. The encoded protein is CASSQVRGRETQYF.

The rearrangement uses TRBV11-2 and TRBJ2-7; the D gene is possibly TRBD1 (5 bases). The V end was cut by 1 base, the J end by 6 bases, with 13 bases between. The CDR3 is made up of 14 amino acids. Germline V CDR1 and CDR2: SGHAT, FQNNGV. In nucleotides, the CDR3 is TGTGCCAGCAGCTTAGGTGCCAGGGTGGGCGAGCAGTACTTC. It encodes CASSLGARVGEQYF.

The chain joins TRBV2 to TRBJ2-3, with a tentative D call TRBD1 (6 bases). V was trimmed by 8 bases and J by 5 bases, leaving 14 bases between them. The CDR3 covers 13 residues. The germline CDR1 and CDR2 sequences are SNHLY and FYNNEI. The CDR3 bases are TGTGCCAGCGGGGGCCCCCTTCTAGATACGCAGTATTTT. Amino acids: CASGGPLLDTQYF.

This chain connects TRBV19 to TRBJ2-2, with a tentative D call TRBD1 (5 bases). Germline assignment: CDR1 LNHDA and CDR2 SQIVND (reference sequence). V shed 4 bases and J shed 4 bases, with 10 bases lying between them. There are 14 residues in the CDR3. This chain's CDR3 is CASSKDTSTGELFF. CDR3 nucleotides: TGTGCCAGTAGTAAGGACACGAGCACCGGGGAGCTGTTTTTT.